This note documents a single T cell receptor (beta chain) sequence. The antigen this receptor binds is unknown. Base qualities are not at hand, and no much larger clone is one base apart. This sample is drawn from a study of blood T cell repertoires in COVID-19 (TCRdb year 2020). With regard to the full study: Samples from collaborators originated in the United States, Italy and Spain and spanned both the acute and convalescent phases of COVID-19. The prospective study material was composed of cDNA or gDNA derived from T cells, B-cell-depleted T cells, or PBMCs. The dataset comprised deeply sampled blood TCRbeta repertoires from subjects exposed to, actively infected with, or recovered from COVID-19. The repertoires were released in a freely available public database intended as a resource for research on the immune response to SARS-CoV-2. Samples came from the ongoing ImmuneRACE study (first 160 participants) plus 1,254 subjects from 6 global collaborators. The sample metadata nearly always contained a de-identified subject ID, COVID-19 status, age in years and sex. Where HLA class I and class II types were available, the types were taken from metadata supplied by the sample provider, not from assay-based typing.

The immunoSEQ Assay, a bias-controlled multiplex PCR, was used to amplify TCRbeta CDR3 regions from genomic DNA. Per the authors' processing: Within the assay, amplification of reference gene primers was used to estimate how many nucleated cells each sample contained. To quantify the absolute abundance of each unique TCRbeta CDR3 rearrangement, sequence reads were collapsed and filtered. For each sample, productive Simpson clonality was calculated as the square root of Simpson's diversity index across productive rearrangements. TCRdb limited this immuneACCESS table to in-frame rearrangements with V and J called. A share of clones is missing; checked studies link under half to unresolved V genes, and the rest is unexplained. V, J and clone size derive from that table, while D and trimming were established from the DNA sequence. The table for this sample lists 20,000 to 25,000 clones; 91% of them were counted only once. The ten largest clones take up roughly 4% of the sample.

On the study overall, not on this receptor specifically: Clinical and demographic metadata were provided uncurated, with the amount varying by source and participant.

Trimming accounts for 1 base at V and 4 bases at J, while the number of junction bases matched to no gene is 8. The CDR3, cysteine through phenylalanine, is 18 amino acids long. Kept here is only the CDR3 DNA, which spans 54 bases and is read in frame from base 1. According to the germline V gene, CDR1 reads MGHRA and CDR2 reads YSYEKL. Each collaborating institution followed its own protocols to collect whole blood in K2EDTA tubes. For TCRbeta analysis, collaborators shipped samples in one of three forms: frozen whole blood, isolated PBMCs, or DNA extracted from either of those sample types. The TCR sequence derives from a human donor in a cohort sampled during active COVID-19. The chain is encoded by TRBV4-1 joined to TRBJ2-5, with 14 central nucleotides matching TRBD2. The sequencing input was peripheral blood. The CDR3 reads as follows: CASSQVPGTSGSGETQYF. In nucleotide form, the sequence is TGCGCCAGCAGCCAAGTCCCCGGGACTAGCGGGAGTGGAGAGACCCAGTACTTC.